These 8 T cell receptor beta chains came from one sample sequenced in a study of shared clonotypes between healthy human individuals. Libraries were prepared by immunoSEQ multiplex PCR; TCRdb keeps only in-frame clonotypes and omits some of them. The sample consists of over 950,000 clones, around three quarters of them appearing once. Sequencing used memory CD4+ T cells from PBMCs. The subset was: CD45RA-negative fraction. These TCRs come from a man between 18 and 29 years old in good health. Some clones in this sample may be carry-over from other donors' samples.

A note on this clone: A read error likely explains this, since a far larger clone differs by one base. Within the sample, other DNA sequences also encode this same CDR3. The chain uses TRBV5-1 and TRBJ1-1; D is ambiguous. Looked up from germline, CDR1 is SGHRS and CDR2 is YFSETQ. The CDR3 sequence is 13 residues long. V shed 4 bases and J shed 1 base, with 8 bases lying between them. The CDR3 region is CASSPDGNTEAFF. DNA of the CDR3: TGCGCCAGCAGCCCGGACGGGAACACTGAAGCTTTCTTT.

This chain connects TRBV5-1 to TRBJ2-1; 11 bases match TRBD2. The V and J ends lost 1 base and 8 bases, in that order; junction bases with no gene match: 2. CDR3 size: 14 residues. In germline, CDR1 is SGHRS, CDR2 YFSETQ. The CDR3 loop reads CASSLNSGRDEQFF. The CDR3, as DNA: TGCGCCAGCAGCTTGAATAGCGGGAGGGATGAGCAGTTCTTC.

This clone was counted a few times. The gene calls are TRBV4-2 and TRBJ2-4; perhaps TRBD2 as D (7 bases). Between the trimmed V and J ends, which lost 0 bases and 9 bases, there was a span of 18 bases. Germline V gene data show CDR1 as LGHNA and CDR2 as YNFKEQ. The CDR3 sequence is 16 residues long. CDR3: CASSQDWTQGRGIQYF. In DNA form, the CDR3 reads TGTGCCAGCAGCCAAGATTGGACCCAGGGGAGGGGCATTCAGTACTTC.

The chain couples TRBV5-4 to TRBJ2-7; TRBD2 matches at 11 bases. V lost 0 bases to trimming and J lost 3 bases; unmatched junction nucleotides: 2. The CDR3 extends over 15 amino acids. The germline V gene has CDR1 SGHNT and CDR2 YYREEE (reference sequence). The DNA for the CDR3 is TGTGCCAGCAGCTTGGGACTAGCGGGACTCTACGAGCAGTACTTC. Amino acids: CASSLGLAGLYEQYF.

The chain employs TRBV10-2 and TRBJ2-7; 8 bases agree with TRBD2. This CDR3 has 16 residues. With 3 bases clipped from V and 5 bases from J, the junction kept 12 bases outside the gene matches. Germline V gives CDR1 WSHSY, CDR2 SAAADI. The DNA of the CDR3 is TGCGCCAGCAGTGACTACGCCGGGACTAGACGTCACGAGCAGTACTTC. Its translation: CASSDYAGTRRHEQYF.

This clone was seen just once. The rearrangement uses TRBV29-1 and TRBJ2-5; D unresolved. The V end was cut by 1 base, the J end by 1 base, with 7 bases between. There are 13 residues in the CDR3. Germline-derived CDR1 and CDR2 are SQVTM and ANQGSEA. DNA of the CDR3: TGCAGCGTTGAAGGTGGCGTCCAAGAGACCCAGTACTTC. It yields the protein CSVEGGVQETQYF.

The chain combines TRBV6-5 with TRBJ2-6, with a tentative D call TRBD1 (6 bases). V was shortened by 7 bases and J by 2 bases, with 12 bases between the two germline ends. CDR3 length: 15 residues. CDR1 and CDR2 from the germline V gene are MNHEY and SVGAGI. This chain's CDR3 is CASTTGNAGANVLTF. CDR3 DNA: TGTGCCAGCACCACAGGGAACGCTGGGGCCAACGTCCTGACTTTC.

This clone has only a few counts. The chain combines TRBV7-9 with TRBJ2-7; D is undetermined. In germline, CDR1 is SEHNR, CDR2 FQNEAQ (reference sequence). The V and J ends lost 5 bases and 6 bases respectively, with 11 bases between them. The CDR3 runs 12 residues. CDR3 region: CASSTEGREQYF. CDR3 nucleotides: TGTGCCAGCAGCACCGAAGGGCGCGAGCAGTACTTC. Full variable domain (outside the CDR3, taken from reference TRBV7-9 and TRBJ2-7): DTGVSQNPRHKITKRGQNVTFRCDPISEHNRLYWYRQTLGQGPEFLTYFQNEAQLEKSRLLSDRFSAERPKGSFSTLEIQRTEQGDSAMYLCASSTEGREQYFGPGTRLTVT.